Here is one T cell receptor beta chain with its context. Per the original data handling: Reference gene primer amplification in the assay estimated nucleated cell counts. The repertoire was sequenced with immunoSEQ multiplex PCR; TCRdb's copy has only in-frame clones and lacks some. V, J and clone size are taken as reported in that table, and D and trimming were inferred from the DNA itself. The table lists some 83,000 clones, roughly 80% of them singletons, with 11% in the top ten. This record belongs to a study of blood T cell repertoires in COVID-19. Overall study: Italy, Spain and the United States were the sources of the convalescent and acute COVID-19 samples. PBMCs, B-cell-depleted T cells, or T cells provided the cDNA or gDNA that made up the material.

The clonotype was recovered from a middle-aged man with acute or convalescent COVID-19. The specimen sequenced was peripheral blood.

The CDR3, as DNA: TGTGCCAGCAGTCCATCACTGAGGACTGAAGCTTTCTTT. Amino acid sequence: CASSPSLRTEAFF. The chain recombines TRBV27 with TRBJ1-1; D gene ambiguous. CDR1 and CDR2 from the germline V gene are MNHEY and SMNVEV (reference sequence). V shed 5 bases and J shed 5 bases, with 12 bases lying between them. This CDR3 has 13 amino acids.